The 9 T cell receptor beta chains reported below all come from one sample, sequenced in a study of T-cell reconstitution after alpha-beta-depleted transplantation in children. The library targeted TCRbeta and was prepared with unique molecular identifiers. A single record per CDR3 protein comes from TCRdb applying MiXCR to the PCR reads. The data show approximately 590,000 distinct CDR3 sequences, under 12% seen once. Sample: PBMCs from the stem cell graft donor, taken from the stem cell graft. The receptors come from a human donor who donated a stem cell graft to a child with acute myeloid leukemia.

In this sample, this clonotype turned up many times. The chain is built from TRBV20-1 and TRBJ2-3; 7 bases are a match to TRBD1. CDR3 length equals 14 residues. The J segment lost 0 bases and the V segment lost 6 bases, leaving 6 bases of the junction unmatched. Per the germline V gene, CDR1 is DFQATT and CDR2 is SNEGSKA (reference sequence). The CDR3 bases are TGCAGTGCAAATGACAGGGCTAGCACAGATACGCAGTATTTT. Amino acids: CSANDRASTDTQYF.

The rearrangement uses TRBV6-5 and TRBJ2-7; D remains unclear. The V end was cut by 2 bases, the J end by 2 bases, with 4 bases between. This CDR3 is 12 amino acids long. The germline V gene encodes CDR1 MNHEY and CDR2 SVGAGI. CDR3 coding DNA: TGTGCCAGCAGTTACAAGCCCTACGAGCAGTACTTC. This sequence encodes CASSYKPYEQYF.

This clonotype was found a few times. The chain joins TRBV14 to TRBJ2-3, with D unclear. The germline V gene encodes CDR1 SGHDN and CDR2 FVKESK. The V gene lost 2 bases and the J gene lost 7 bases, with 7 bases spanning the gap. CDR3 size: 12 residues. The CDR3, as DNA: TGTGCCAGCAGCCAACCTGACAATACGCAGTATTTT. Its protein product is CASSQPDNTQYF.

This clonotype has at least ten counts. The chain couples TRBV5-1 to TRBJ1-1; D not certain. The germline gives CDR1 SGHRS, CDR2 YFSETQ. V lost 5 bases to trimming and J lost 1 base, with 18 bases between them. The CDR3 totals 16 residues. The CDR3 nucleotides are TGCGCCAGCAGGCCGATTCTGGTCTCAGGGAACACTGAAGCTTTCTTT. It yields the protein CASRPILVSGNTEAFF.

A word on this clonotype: A much larger clone lies a single base off, so this may be a read error. The rearrangement links TRBV5-1 to TRBJ2-5; TRBD2 agrees at 7 bases. From germline, CDR1 is SGHRS and CDR2 YFSETQ. The CDR3 runs to 15 residues. The CDR3 reads CASSLSGKAGEAQYF. As DNA, the CDR3 is TGCGCCAGCAGCTTGAGCGGGAAGGCGGGAGAGGCCCAGTACTTC. The entire variable domain, with the rest obtained from reference TRBV5-1 and TRBJ2-5, is as follows: KAGVTQTPRYLIKTRGQQVTLSCSPISGHRSVSWYQQTPGQGLQFLFEYFSETQRNKGNFPGRFSGRQFSNSRSEMNVSTLELGDSALYLCASSLSGKAGEAQYFGPGTRLLVL.

This clonotype occurred many times. The chain carries TRBV5-1 and TRBJ1-2; tentative D call: TRBD1 (5 bases). The V gene lost 7 bases and the J gene lost 6 bases, with 19 bases spanning the gap. CDR3 length: 14 residues. The germline V gene has CDR1 SGHRS and CDR2 YFSETQ. CDR3 sequence reads: CASANLRGEDGYTF. CDR3 bases: TGCGCCAGCGCCAACCTGAGGGGTGAAGATGGCTACACCTTC.

This clonotype occurred a few times. The J gene is TRBJ1-2, the V gene TRBV5-1, with unresolved D. This CDR3 is 14 amino acids long. The V end lost 2 bases, the J end lost 5 bases, and 13 bases lay between the germline ends. Germline V CDR1 and CDR2: SGHRS, YFSETQ. Here the CDR3 DNA reads TGCGCCAGCAGCTTTAACCGGGCCTTATATGGCTACACCTTC. Translated: CASSFNRALYGYTF.

In DNA form, the CDR3 reads TGTGCCAGCTCTGCGGGACAGGGGGCAGGGGAGCAGTACTTC. Translating it yields CASSAGQGAGEQYF. The V call is TRBV6-1, the J call TRBJ2-7; 12 bases line up with TRBD1. This CDR3 comprises 14 residues. The V gene end was trimmed by 8 bases and the J gene end by 7 bases; junction bases not matched to a gene: 9. The germline V gene encodes CDR1 MNHNS and CDR2 SASEGT.

The sample holds many counts of this clonotype. The J gene is TRBJ2-7, the V gene TRBV20-1; 9 nucleotides agree with TRBD2. With V trimmed by 3 bases and J by 7 bases, 13 bases remained unmatched. The CDR3 consists of 15 residues. Germline CDR1 and CDR2: DFQATT and SNEGSKA (reference sequence). For the CDR3, the DNA is TGCAGTGCTAGGGGTGGTAGCGGGAGACCACGGGAGCAGTACTTC. Its translation: CSARGGSGRPREQYF.